The sequence of this T cell receptor (beta chain) was determined in a study of shared clonotypes between healthy human individuals. Generated by immunoSEQ multiplex PCR, the TCRdb table keeps only in-frame clones and is missing some. The table shows about 2 million clones, with around 95% occurring only once. Sequencing used naive CD4+ T cells sorted from blood. This sample's subset: CD45RA+ positively selected. The receptor was isolated from a young man in good health.

CDR3 amino acids: CATSRETGGLQPQHF. CDR3 DNA sequence: TGTGCCACCAGCAGAGAGACAGGGGGACTTCAGCCCCAGCATTTT. V and J are TRBV15 and TRBJ1-5, with TRBD1 identical over 9 bases. This CDR3 has 15 amino acids. Germline CDR1 is LNHNV and CDR2 is YYDKDF (reference sequence). V lost 0 bases to trimming and J lost 6 bases; unmatched junction nucleotides: 3. The full variable domain, rest sourced from reference TRBV15 and TRBJ1-5, is DAMVIQNPRYQVTQFGKPVTLSCSQTLNHNVMYWYQQKSSQAPKLLFHYYDKDFNNEADTPDNFQSRRPNTSFCFLDIRSPGLGDTAMYLCATSRETGGLQPQHFGDGTRLSIL.